This section outlines one T cell receptor (beta chain) sequence together with its context. Its antigen is as yet unknown. This CDR3 has 16 amino acids. Germline loops: CDR1 DFQATT, CDR2 SNEGSKA (reference sequence). The J segment lost 11 bases and the V segment lost 6 bases, leaving 24 bases of the junction unmatched. Incorporated into the TCR beta cDNA libraries were unique molecular identifiers, which served to reduce PCR and sequencing biases. Using its own MiXCR run on the PCR reads, TCRdb lists one record per CDR3 protein. The sample has fewer than 600,000 distinct CDR3 sequences; 40% to 55% are singletons. This record belongs to a study of post-analysis software for immune sequencing data. For the study at large: The patients showed relapsing-remitting, secondary progressive and progressive-relapsing multiple sclerosis courses.

Study-level points and caveats: Comparison of patients with controls showed five TRBV segments more frequent in patients, TRBV5-6, TRBV5-1 and TRBV20-1 among them.

The chain joins TRBV20-1 to TRBJ2-5; 7 positions agree with TRBD1. This receptor was identified in a girl aged 5-17 years with multiple sclerosis. Sample: blood. This CDR3 is CSALKPRDRGVLEQYF. In nucleotides, the CDR3 is TGCAGTGCGCTAAAGCCAAGGGACAGAGGGGTTTTGGAGCAGTACTTC.